This TCR beta chain was obtained from a study of T-cell memory formation after mild COVID-19 (dated by TCRdb to about 2021). The study in broad terms: TCR sequence clusters from the two donors were found to be largely donor specific. In a couple of donors, T-cell clones that expanded and contracted after mild COVID-19 were followed by sequencing TCRalpha and TCRbeta repertoires longitudinally. Two young, previously healthy adult volunteers, one female and one male, were included in the cohort.

This clonotype has more than one count but fewer than ten. Its antigen has not been determined. Base-call qualities are not available, and no considerably larger clone is one nucleotide away. Looking up the germline V gene (reference sequence) yields CDR1 GTSNPN and CDR2 SVGIG. Ends trimmed: V by 5 bases, J by 11 bases; bases unmatched to a gene: 6. Reading from cysteine to phenylalanine, the CDR3 counts 11 amino acids. Just CDR3 DNA is preserved here, 33 bases in frame from base 1. PBMCs were isolated by Ficoll-Paque density gradient centrifugation. TCRdb records Illumina NovaSeq 6000 as the sequencer. Using 5'RACE with constant-segment primers, TCRalpha and TCRbeta cDNA libraries were constructed, with sample barcodes and unique molecular identifiers added in the process. Trizol reagent was used to extract RNA from every sample. Amplification of the libraries took two PCR steps, and the second step added a second sample barcode plus Illumina TruSeq adapters. Libraries were sequenced on an Illumina NovaSeq with 2 x 150 bp paired-end reads. From the authors' description of their analysis: Demultiplexing of reads and collapsing into UMI-guided consensus sequences were performed with migec v1.2.7. Using mixcr v2.1.11, UMI consensuses were aligned to TRA and TRB V and J templates and then assembled into clonotypes. Expanded or contracted clonotypes were those called significant by both edgeR and NoisET, with noise models trained on biological replicates. For edgeR calls, a false discovery rate-adjusted p below 0.01 and a log2 fold-change threshold of 1 were applied. As an exploratory analysis of dynamics, PCA with hierarchical clustering was applied to max-normalized trajectories of the 1000 most abundant clonotypes. Separately sequenced CD4+ and CD8+ repertoires were used to assign a CD4 or CD8 phenotype to each responding clone. TCRdb's own reprocessing of the public reads used fastp at Q25 and MiXCR and kept productive beta chains. One record per CDR3 amino acid sequence lists the most common genes and DNA. The V and J calls and clone size come from TCRdb's table, not from the authors' own analysis. This sample is represented by around 390,000 distinct CDR3 sequences; 16% of them were singletons. In total, the top ten clones hold around a fifth of the sample.

Results the study describes overall, beyond this receptor: Only two mild cases were covered in the study, and larger cohorts including severe cases with pre-infection samples were considered necessary. SARS-CoV-2 specificity of the second-wave clones peaking on day 37 was not confirmed. Contracting CD4+ clones were located mainly in the CM and EM memory subsets, whereas CD8+ clones were found to be enriched in EMRA. Clones that contracted from day 15 to 85 showed balanced CD4/CD8 phenotypes, whereas a second wave of clones that expanded from day 15 to 37 leaned towards CD4+. The detection of some responding clones in pre-infection memory suggests that pre-existing cross-reactive memory T cells joined the SARS-CoV-2 response.

The sample was PBMCs or a T cell subset sorted from them (not recorded which). The sequence links TRBV30 to TRBJ1-1; TRBD1 aligns with 9 central bases. This sequence originates from a man between 18 and 35 years old who had mild COVID-19 (a few samples of this study predate the infection). The sample titles of this study are shuffled in the database, so cell type and time point are left out; the donor was told from shared clones. The nucleotide sequence reads as follows: TGTGCCTGGGGACAGGGGATGAGTGCTTTCTTT. This sequence encodes CAWGQGMSAFF.